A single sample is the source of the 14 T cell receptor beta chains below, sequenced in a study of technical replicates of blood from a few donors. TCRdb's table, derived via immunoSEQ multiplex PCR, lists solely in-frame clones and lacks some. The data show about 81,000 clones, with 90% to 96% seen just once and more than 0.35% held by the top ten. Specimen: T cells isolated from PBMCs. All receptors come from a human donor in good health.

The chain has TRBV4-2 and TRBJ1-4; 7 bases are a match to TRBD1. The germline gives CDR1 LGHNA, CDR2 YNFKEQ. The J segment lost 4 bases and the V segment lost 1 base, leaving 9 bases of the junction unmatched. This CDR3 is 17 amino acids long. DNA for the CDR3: TGTGCCAGCAGCCAAGCGGCCTTAGGGGGCCTTAATGAAAAACTGTTTTTT. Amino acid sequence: CASSQAALGGLNEKLFF.

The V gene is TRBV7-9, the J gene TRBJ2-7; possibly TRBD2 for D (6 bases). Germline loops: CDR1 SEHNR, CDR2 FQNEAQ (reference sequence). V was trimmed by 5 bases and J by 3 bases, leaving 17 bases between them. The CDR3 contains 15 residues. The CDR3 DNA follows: TGTGCCAGCAGCCACCAATGGGACTCACACTACGAGCAGTACTTC. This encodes CASSHQWDSHYEQYF. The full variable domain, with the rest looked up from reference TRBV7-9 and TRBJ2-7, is DTGVSQNPRHKITKRGQNVTFRCDPISEHNRLYWYRQTLGQGPEFLTYFQNEAQLEKSRLLSDRFSAERPKGSFSTLEIQRTEQGDSAMYLCASSHQWDSHYEQYFGPGTRLTVT.

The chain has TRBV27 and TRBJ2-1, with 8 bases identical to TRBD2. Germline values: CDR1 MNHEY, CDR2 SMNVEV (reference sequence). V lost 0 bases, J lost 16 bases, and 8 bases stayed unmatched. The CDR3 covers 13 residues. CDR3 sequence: CASSLSRGGLRFF. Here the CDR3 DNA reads TGTGCCAGCAGTTTATCACGGGGGGGCTTAAGATTCTTC.

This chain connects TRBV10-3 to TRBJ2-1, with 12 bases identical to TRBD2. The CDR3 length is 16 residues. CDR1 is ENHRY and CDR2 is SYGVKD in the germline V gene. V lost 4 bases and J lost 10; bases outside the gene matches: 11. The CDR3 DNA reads TGTGCCATCAGTGGTCCACCGGGACTAGCGGGTGAGGAGCAGTTCTTC. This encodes CAISGPPGLAGEEQFF.

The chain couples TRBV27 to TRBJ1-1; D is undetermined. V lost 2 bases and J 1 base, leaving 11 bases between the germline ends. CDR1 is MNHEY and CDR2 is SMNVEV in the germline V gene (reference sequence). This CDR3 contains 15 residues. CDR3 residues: CASSLLGRRNTEAFF. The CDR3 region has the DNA TGTGCCAGCAGTTTACTTGGGAGGAGGAACACTGAAGCTTTCTTT.

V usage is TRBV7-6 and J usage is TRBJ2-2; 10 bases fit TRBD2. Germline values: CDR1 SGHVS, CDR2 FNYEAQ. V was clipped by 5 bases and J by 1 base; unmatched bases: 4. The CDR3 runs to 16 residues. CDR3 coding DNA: TGTGCCAGCAGCCCAGGGACTAGCGAGAACACCGGGGAGCTGTTTTTT. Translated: CASSPGTSENTGELFF.

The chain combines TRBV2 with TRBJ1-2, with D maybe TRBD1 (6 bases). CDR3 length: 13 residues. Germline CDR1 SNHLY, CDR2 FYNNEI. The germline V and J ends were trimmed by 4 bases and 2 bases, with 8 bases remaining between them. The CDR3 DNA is TGTGCCAGCAGTGTACAGGGCAACTATGGCTACACCTTC. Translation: CASSVQGNYGYTF.

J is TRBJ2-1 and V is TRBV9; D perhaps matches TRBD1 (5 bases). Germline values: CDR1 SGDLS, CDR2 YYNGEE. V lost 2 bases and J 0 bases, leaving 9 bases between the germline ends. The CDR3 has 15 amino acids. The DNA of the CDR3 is TGTGCCAGCAGCGTGGGGCGGAGCTCCTACAATGAGCAGTTCTTC. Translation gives CASSVGRSSYNEQFF.

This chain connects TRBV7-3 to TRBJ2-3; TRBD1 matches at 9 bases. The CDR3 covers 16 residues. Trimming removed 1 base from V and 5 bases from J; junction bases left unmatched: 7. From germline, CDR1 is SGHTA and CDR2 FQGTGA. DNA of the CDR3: TGTGCCAGCAGCTTAATGGGGACAGGGTATGAAGATACGCAGTATTTT. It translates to CASSLMGTGYEDTQYF. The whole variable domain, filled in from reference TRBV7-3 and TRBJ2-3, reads GAGVSQTPSNKVTEKGKYVELRCDPISGHTALYWYRQSLGQGPEFLIYFQGTGAADDSGLPNDRFFAVRPEGSVSTLKIQRTERGDSAVYLCASSLMGTGYEDTQYFGPGTRLTVL.

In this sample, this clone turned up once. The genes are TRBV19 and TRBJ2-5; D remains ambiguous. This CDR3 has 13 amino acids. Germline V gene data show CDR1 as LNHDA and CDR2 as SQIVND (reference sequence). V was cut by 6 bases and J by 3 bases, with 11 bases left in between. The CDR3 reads CASSPPEEETQYF. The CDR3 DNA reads TGTGCCAGTAGCCCCCCAGAGGAAGAGACCCAGTACTTC.

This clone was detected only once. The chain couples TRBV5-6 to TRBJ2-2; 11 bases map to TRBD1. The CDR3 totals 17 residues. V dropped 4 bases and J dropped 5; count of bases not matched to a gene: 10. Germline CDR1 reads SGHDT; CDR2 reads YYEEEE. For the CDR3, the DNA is TGTGCCAGCAGCCGATCCCTCGGGACAGGGGGAACCGGGGAGCTGTTTTTT. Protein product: CASSRSLGTGGTGELFF.

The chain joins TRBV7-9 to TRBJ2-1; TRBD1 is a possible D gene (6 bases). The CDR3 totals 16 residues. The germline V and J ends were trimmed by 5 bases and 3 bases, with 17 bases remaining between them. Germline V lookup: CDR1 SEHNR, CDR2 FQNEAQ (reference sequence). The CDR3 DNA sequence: TGTGCCAGCAGCCCCCCCCGGGACATATACTACAATGAGCAGTTCTTC. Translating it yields CASSPPRDIYYNEQFF.

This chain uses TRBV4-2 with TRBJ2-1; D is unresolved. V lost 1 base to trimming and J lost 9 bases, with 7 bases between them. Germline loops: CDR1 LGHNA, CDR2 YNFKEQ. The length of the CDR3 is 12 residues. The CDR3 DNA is TGTGCCAGCAGCCAAGCCTCCCCTGAGCAGTTCTTC. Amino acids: CASSQASPEQFF.

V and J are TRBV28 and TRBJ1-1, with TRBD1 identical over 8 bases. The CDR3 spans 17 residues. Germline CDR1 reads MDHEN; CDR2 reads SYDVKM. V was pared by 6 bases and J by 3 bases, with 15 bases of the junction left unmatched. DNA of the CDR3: TGTGCCAGCAGCTTGACAGGGGAAGGGCGCGGGGACACTGAAGCTTTCTTT. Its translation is CASSLTGEGRGDTEAFF.